These 13 T cell receptor beta chains were sequenced from one sample in a study of blood T cell repertoires in COVID-19. TCRdb's copy holds only in-frame clones and misses some; the assay was immunoSEQ multiplex PCR. Of over 85,000 clones in the sample, about nine tenths were seen once. Material for sequencing was peripheral blood. The receptor set was obtained from a human donor in a cohort sampled during active COVID-19.

The chain has TRBV27 and TRBJ2-7; 10 nucleotides align to TRBD1. The CDR3 has 15 residues. V trimming: 3 bases; J trimming: 2 bases; junction bases outside the gene matches: 4. Looked up from germline, CDR1 is MNHEY and CDR2 is SMNVEV (reference sequence). For the CDR3, the DNA is TGTGCCAGCAGTTTCGGGACAGGGGACGCCTACGAGCAGTACTTC. Amino acids: CASSFGTGDAYEQYF.

CDR3: CASSFHRGGETQYF. The CDR3 DNA sequence: TGTGCCAGCAGCTTCCACAGGGGGGGAGAGACCCAGTACTTC. The chain is built from TRBV7-8 and TRBJ2-5; TRBD1 might be the D (8 bases). Germline V gene data show CDR1 as SGHVS and CDR2 as FQNEAQ. There are 14 residues in the CDR3. Between the trimmed V and J ends, which lost 3 bases and 4 bases, there was a span of 12 bases.

This chain uses TRBV7-3 with TRBJ2-7, with 11 bases identical to TRBD1. The junction had 6 bases not matched to a gene; V was cut back by 5 bases and J by 6 bases. The germline V gene has CDR1 SGHTA and CDR2 FQGTGA. The CDR3 covers 14 residues. In DNA, the CDR3 is TGTGCCAGCAGCCAAGGACAGGGGGCGGGCGAGCAGTACTTC. It translates to CASSQGQGAGEQYF.

This chain links TRBV6-5 with TRBJ2-7, with 9 bases matching TRBD1. This CDR3 region has 14 residues. J lost 0 bases, V lost 8 bases, and 5 bases had no gene match. CDR1 MNHEY and CDR2 SVGAGI come from the germline V gene. The CDR3 DNA follows: TGTGCCAGCCTATTGACAGGGGGCTCCTACGAGCAGTACTTC. Protein: CASLLTGGSYEQYF.

In its sample, this clone was seen once. The rearrangement uses TRBV15 and TRBJ2-1, with TRBD2 matching over 7 bases. J lost 7 bases, V lost 2 bases, and 11 bases had no gene match. The CDR3 extends over 16 amino acids. Germline CDR1 and CDR2: LNHNV and YYDKDF (reference sequence). CDR3 nucleotide sequence: TGTGCCACCAGCAGACTGGCTAGCGGAGCAAGGAATGAGCAGTTCTTC. Its translation is CATSRLASGARNEQFF.

The rearrangement links TRBV28 to TRBJ2-1, with D possibly being TRBD2 (5 bases). This CDR3 has 14 amino acids. The V and J ends lost 8 bases and 4 bases respectively, with 15 bases between them. From germline, CDR1 is MDHEN and CDR2 SYDVKM. CDR3 residues: CASFPDGVYNEQFF. The CDR3 DNA reads TGTGCCAGCTTCCCGGACGGGGTTTACAATGAGCAGTTCTTC.

J is TRBJ1-1 and V is TRBV5-1; possible D gene TRBD1, 5 bases. The CDR3 extends over 19 amino acids. The V end lost 0 bases, the J end lost 2 bases, and 23 bases lay between the germline ends. The germline gives CDR1 SGHRS, CDR2 YFSETQ. This CDR3 reads CASSLGQVGVGALNTEAFF. CDR3 nucleotide sequence: TGCGCCAGCAGCTTGGGTCAAGTAGGGGTAGGGGCTCTCAACACTGAAGCTTTCTTT.

The CDR3 sequence is CASRIPGQGAYEQYF. For the CDR3, the DNA is TGTGCCAGCAGGATACCGGGACAGGGGGCCTACGAGCAGTACTTC. The J gene is TRBJ2-7, the V gene TRBV28; 11 bases are a match to TRBD1. V lost 6 bases to trimming and J lost 2 bases; unmatched junction nucleotides: 6. The CDR3 totals 15 residues. CDR1 is MDHEN and CDR2 is SYDVKM in the germline V gene.

The V call is TRBV2, the J call TRBJ2-1; the match to TRBD2 covers 13 bases. Germline values: CDR1 SNHLY, CDR2 FYNNEI. The CDR3 covers 14 residues. Unmatched junction bases numbered 5, after V lost 6 bases and J lost 9 bases. CDR3 DNA sequence: TGTGCCAGCAGCGCCGGGACTAGCGGGACTGAGCAGTTCTTC. Its translation is CASSAGTSGTEQFF.

The chain is built from TRBV29-1 and TRBJ2-1; 11 nucleotides match TRBD2. The V gene end was trimmed by 6 bases and the J gene end by 4 bases; junction bases not matched to a gene: 5. Germline CDR1 and CDR2: SQVTM and ANQGSEA. The CDR3 sequence is 14 residues long. The CDR3: CSVVRTSGYNEQFF. The CDR3 DNA follows: TGCAGCGTGGTACGGACTAGCGGGTACAATGAGCAGTTCTTC.

The chain recombines TRBV5-6 with TRBJ1-2; 8 nucleotides line up with TRBD1. The CDR3 covers 14 residues. Unmatched junction bases numbered 5, after V lost 0 bases and J lost 7 bases. Germline lookup yields CDR1 SGHDT and CDR2 YYEEEE. This CDR3 is CASSLEQGASGYTF. As DNA, the CDR3 is TGTGCCAGCAGCTTGGAGCAGGGGGCGAGTGGCTACACCTTC.

CDR3 nucleotides: TGTGCCAGCAGTCTACTCACTAGCAGCTACAATGAGCAGTTCTTC. Its translation is CASSLLTSSYNEQFF. This sequence joins TRBV27 and TRBJ2-1, with D possibly matching TRBD2 (6 bases). Germline values: CDR1 MNHEY, CDR2 SMNVEV (reference sequence). V was clipped by 5 bases and J by 3 bases, with 14 bases between them. This CDR3 is built from 15 residues.

The chain combines TRBV6-5 with TRBJ1-1; possible D gene TRBD1, 6 bases. Germline values: CDR1 MNHEY, CDR2 SVGAGI. The CDR3 spans 14 residues. Trimming stripped 5 bases from V and 0 bases from J, with 10 bases between. CDR3 in DNA: TGTGCCAGCAGTCCGGGACATTTGAACACTGAAGCTTTCTTT. Translation: CASSPGHLNTEAFF.